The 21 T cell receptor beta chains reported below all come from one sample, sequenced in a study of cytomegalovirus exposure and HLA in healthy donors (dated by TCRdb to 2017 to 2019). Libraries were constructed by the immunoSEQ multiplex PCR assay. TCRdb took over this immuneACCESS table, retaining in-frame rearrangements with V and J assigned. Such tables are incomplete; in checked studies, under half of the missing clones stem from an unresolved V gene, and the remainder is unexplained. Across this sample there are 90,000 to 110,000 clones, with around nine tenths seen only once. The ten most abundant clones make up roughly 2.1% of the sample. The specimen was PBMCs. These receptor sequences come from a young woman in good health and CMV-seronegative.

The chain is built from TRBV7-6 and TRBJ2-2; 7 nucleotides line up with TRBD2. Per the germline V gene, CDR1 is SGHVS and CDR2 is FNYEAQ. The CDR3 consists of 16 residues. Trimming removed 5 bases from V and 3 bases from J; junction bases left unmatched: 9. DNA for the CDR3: TGTGCCAGCAGCCTTCAGGGCGGGGGATACACCGGGGAGCTGTTTTTT. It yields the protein CASSLQGGGYTGELFF.

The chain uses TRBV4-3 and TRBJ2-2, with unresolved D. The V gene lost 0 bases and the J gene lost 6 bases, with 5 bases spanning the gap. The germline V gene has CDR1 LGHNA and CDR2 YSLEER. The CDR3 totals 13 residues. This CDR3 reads CASSQDRAGELFF. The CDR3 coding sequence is TGCGCCAGCAGCCAAGATCGGGCCGGGGAGCTGTTTTTT.

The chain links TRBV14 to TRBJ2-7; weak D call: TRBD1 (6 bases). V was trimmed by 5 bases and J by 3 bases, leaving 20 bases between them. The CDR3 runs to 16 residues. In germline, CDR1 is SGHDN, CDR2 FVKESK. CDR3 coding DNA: TGTGCCAGCAGCTCAAAACCCGGGACAACTCACTACGAGCAGTACTTC. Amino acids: CASSSKPGTTHYEQYF.

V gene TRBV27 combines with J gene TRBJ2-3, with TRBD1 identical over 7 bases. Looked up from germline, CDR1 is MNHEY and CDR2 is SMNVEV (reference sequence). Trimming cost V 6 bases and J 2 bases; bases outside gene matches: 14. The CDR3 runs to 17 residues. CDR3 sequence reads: CASSPPAGDRYTDTQYF. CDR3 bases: TGTGCCAGCAGCCCTCCTGCTGGGGACAGATACACAGATACGCAGTATTTT.

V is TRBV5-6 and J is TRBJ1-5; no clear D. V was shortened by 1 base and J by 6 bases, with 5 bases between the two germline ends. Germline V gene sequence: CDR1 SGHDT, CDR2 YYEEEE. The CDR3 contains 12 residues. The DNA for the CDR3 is TGTGCCAGCAGCTTGTGGGCTCAGCCCCAGCATTTT. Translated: CASSLWAQPQHF.

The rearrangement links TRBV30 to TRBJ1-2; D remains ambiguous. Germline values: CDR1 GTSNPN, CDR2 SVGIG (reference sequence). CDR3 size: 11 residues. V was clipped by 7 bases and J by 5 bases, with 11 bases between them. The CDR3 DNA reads TGTGCCTCGCTGGACTGGTATGGCTACACCTTC. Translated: CASLDWYGYTF.

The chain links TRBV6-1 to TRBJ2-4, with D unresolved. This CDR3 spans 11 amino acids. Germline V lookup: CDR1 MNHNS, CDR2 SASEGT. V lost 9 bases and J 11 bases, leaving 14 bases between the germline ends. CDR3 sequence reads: CASEGALVQYF. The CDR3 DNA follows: TGTGCCAGTGAAGGAGCCCTCGTTCAGTACTTC.

CDR3 region: CASSQQAGAGQETQYF. DNA for the CDR3: TGCGCCAGCAGCCAACAGGCGGGGGCGGGGCAAGAGACCCAGTACTTC. The V gene is TRBV4-3, the J gene TRBJ2-5; TRBD2 might be the D (7 bases). V shed 2 bases and J shed 2 bases, with 15 bases lying between them. Germline loops: CDR1 LGHNA, CDR2 YSLEER. This CDR3 contains 16 residues.

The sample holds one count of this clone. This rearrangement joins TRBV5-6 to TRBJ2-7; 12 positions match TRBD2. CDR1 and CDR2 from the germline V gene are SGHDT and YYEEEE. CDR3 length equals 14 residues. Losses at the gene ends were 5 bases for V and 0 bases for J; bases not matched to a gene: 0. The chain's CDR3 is CASRTSGGSYEQYF. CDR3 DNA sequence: TGTGCCAGCAGGACTAGCGGGGGCTCCTACGAGCAGTACTTC.

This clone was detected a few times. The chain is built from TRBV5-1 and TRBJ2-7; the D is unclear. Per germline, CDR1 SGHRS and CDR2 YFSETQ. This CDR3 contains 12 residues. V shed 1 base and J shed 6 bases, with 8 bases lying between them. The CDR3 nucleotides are TGCGCCAGCAGCTTGCGTCCCCCCGAGCAGTACTTC. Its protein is CASSLRPPEQYF.

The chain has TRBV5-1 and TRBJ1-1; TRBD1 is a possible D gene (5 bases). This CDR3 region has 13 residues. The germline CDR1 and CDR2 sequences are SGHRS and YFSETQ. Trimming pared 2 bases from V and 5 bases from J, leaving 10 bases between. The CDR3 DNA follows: TGCGCCAGCAGCTTAGGGGCGAAAACTGAAGCTTTCTTT. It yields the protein CASSLGAKTEAFF.

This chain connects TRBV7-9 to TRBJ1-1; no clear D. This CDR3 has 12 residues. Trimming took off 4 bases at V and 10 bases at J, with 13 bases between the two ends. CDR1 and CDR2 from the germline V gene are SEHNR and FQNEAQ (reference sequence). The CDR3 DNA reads TGTGCCAGCAGCTCGAATTCAGCAGGAGCTTTCTTT. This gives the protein CASSSNSAGAFF.

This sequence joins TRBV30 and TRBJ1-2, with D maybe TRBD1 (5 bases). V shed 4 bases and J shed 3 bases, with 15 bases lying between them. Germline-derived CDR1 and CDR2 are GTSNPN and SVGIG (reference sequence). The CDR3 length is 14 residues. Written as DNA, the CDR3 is TGTGCCTGGACGACACGGGGGAGATACTATGGCTACACCTTC. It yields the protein CAWTTRGRYYGYTF.

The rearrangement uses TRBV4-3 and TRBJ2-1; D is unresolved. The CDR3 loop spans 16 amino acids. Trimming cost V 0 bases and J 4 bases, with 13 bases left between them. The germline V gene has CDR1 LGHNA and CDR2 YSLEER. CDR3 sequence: CASSQDLLQTYNEQFF. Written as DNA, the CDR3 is TGCGCCAGCAGCCAAGATCTACTTCAAACTTACAATGAGCAGTTCTTC.

The chain's CDR3 is CASSVGGLAGGQETQYF. In DNA form, the CDR3 reads TGTGCCAGCAGCGTAGGGGGACTAGCGGGAGGTCAAGAGACCCAGTACTTC. This chain connects TRBV9 to TRBJ2-5, with 15 bases identical to TRBD2. After removal of 0 bases from V and 2 bases from J, the junction contained 2 bases not matched to a gene. This CDR3 contains 17 residues. Germline CDR1 is SGDLS and CDR2 is YYNGEE.

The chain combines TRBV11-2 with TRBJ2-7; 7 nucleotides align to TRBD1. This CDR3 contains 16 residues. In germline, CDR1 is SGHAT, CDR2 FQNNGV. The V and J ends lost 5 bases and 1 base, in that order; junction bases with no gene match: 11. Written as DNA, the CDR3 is TGTGCCAGCAGCGAACAACAGGGGCCGCCATCCTACGAGCAGTACTTC. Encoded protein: CASSEQQGPPSYEQYF.

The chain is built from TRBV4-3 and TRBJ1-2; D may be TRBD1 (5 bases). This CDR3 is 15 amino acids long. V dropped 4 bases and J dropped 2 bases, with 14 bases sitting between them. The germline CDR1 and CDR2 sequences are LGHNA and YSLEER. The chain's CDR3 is CASSRDRTFNYGYTF. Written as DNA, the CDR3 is TGCGCCAGCAGCCGAGACAGAACATTCAACTATGGCTACACCTTC.

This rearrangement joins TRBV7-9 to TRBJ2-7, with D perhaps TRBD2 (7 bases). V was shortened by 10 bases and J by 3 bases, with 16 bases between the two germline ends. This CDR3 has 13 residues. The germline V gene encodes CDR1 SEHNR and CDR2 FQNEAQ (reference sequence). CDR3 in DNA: TGTGCCATGGATCGGGGGGCGGGCTACGAGCAGTACTTC. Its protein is CAMDRGAGYEQYF.

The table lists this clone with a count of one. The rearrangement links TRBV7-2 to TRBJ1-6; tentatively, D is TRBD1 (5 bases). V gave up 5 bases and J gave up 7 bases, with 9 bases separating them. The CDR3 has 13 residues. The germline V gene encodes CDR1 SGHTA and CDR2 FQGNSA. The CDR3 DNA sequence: TGTGCCAGCAGCCCAGGGAGGAATTCACCCCTCCACTTT. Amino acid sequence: CASSPGRNSPLHF.

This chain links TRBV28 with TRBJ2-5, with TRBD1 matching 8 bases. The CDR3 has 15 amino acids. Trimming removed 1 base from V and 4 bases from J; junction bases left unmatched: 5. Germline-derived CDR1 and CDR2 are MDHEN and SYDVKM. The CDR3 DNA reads TGTGCCAGCAGTTTATTTCAGGGGGCTGGAGAGACCCAGTACTTC. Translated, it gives CASSLFQGAGETQYF.

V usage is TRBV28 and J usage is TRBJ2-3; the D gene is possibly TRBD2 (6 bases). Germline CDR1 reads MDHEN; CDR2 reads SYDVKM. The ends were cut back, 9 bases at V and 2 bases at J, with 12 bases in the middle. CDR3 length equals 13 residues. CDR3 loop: CARRAGPTDTQYF. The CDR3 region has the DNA TGTGCCAGACGTGCGGGGCCCACAGATACGCAGTATTTT.